Presented here are 17 T cell receptor beta chains from one specimen sequenced in a study of OX40 agonist ivuxolimab in advanced cancers. The assay was immunoSEQ multiplex PCR, and TCRdb's table has in-frame clones only and misses some. This sample yields 67,000 or so clones, of which roughly nine tenths are seen a single time; more than 0.85% belongs to the top ten. Sequences were derived from CD4+ or CD8+ T cells sorted from blood, sampled in a trial of the OX40 agonist ivuxolimab. These receptors originate from an adult with an advanced solid tumor such as melanoma, head and neck, liver or kidney cancer.

The chain's CDR3 is CASRRQGGNQPQHF. The CDR3 DNA is TGTGCCAGCAGGAGACAGGGTGGCAATCAGCCCCAGCATTTT. This rearrangement joins TRBV27 to TRBJ1-5; 7 bases are shared with TRBD1. The trim removed 6 bases at V and 2 bases at J, leaving 4 bases unmatched. CDR1 and CDR2 from the germline V gene are MNHEY and SMNVEV (reference sequence). This CDR3 has 14 residues.

V is TRBV19 and J is TRBJ1-2; TRBD1 aligns across 8 bases. The CDR3 consists of 14 residues. Trimming at V came to 6 bases and at J to 5 bases, leaving 8 bases not matched to a gene. CDR1 LNHDA and CDR2 SQIVND come from the germline V gene (reference sequence). The CDR3 nucleotides read TGTGCCAGTAGCACCGGGACAGGAGGATATGGCTACACCTTC. It yields the protein CASSTGTGGYGYTF.

The CDR3, as DNA: TGCGCCAGCAGTCAGAGTAGGAGCACTGAAGCTTTCTTT. This encodes CASSQSRSTEAFF. J is TRBJ1-1 and V is TRBV5-1; D is ambiguous. This CDR3 is 13 amino acids long. Trimming cost V 5 bases and J 4 bases, with 12 bases left between them. The germline V gene encodes CDR1 SGHRS and CDR2 YFSETQ.

This chain uses TRBV10-3 with TRBJ2-7; D unclear. Germline CDR1 is ENHRY and CDR2 is SYGVKD. The V end was cut by 4 bases, the J end by 6 bases, with 7 bases between. There are 11 residues in the CDR3. The CDR3 DNA reads as TGTGCCATCAGTGGATCCGGCGAGCAGTACTTC. Protein: CAISGSGEQYF.

The chain carries TRBV6-5 and TRBJ2-6, with D unclear. Germline CDR1 and CDR2: MNHEY and SVGAGI. This CDR3 is built from 15 residues. V was clipped by 10 bases and J by 2 bases, with 15 bases between them. In DNA, the CDR3 is TGTGCCACCCTCACAGCCAGTACTGGGGCCAACGTCCTGACTTTC. This gives the protein CATLTASTGANVLTF.

The rearrangement uses TRBV2 and TRBJ2-7; perhaps D is TRBD1 or TRBD2 (5 bases each). V dropped 4 bases and J dropped 2 bases, with 9 bases sitting between them. The CDR3 loop spans 13 amino acids. The germline gives CDR1 SNHLY, CDR2 FYNNEI. In DNA form, the CDR3 reads TGTGCCAGCAGTGTAGGGACGACCTACGAGCAGTACTTC. This translates into CASSVGTTYEQYF.

The chain uses TRBV11-2 and TRBJ2-2; D might be TRBD2 (5 bases). The CDR3 covers 15 residues. The germline CDR1 and CDR2 sequences are SGHAT and FQNNGV. Trimming shortened V by 4 bases and J by 4 bases, and 13 bases separated the two germline ends. The CDR3 sequence: CASSSGDLATGELFF. As DNA, the CDR3 is TGTGCCAGCAGCTCCGGGGATTTGGCCACCGGGGAGCTGTTTTTT.

This chain uses TRBV19 with TRBJ2-7; 8 positions match TRBD1. Looked up from germline, CDR1 is LNHDA and CDR2 is SQIVND (reference sequence). J lost 0 bases, V lost 3 bases, and 7 bases had no gene match. This CDR3 is 16 amino acids long. For the CDR3, the DNA is TGTGCCAGTAGTATTGACGGGACAGGACTCTCCTACGAGCAGTACTTC. Translated: CASSIDGTGLSYEQYF. The entire variable domain, with the rest obtained from reference TRBV19 and TRBJ2-7, is as follows: DGGITQSPKYLFRKEGQNVTLSCEQNLNHDAMYWYRQDPGQGLRLIYYSQIVNDFQKGDIAEGYSVSREKKESFPLTVTSAQKNPTAFYLCASSIDGTGLSYEQYFGPGTRLTVT.

The chain recombines TRBV30 with TRBJ1-4; a weak D match, TRBD1 (6 bases). V dropped 4 bases and J dropped 7 bases, with 22 bases sitting between them. Germline CDR1 and CDR2: GTSNPN and SVGIG (reference sequence). The CDR3 is made up of 16 amino acids. The CDR3: CAWTPSRGSRLEKLFF. The DNA for the CDR3 is TGTGCCTGGACCCCCAGCAGGGGCAGTAGGCTTGAAAAACTGTTTTTT.

The chain links TRBV18 to TRBJ2-1, with 7 bases matching TRBD1. V shed 1 base, J shed 3 bases, and the junction held 0 bases outside the gene matches. CDR1 KGHSH and CDR2 LQKENI come from the germline V gene. The length of the CDR3 is 14 residues. CDR3 nucleotide sequence: TGTGCCAGCTCACCACGGGACAGCTACAATGAGCAGTTCTTC. Its protein is CASSPRDSYNEQFF.

The rearrangement joins TRBV2 to TRBJ2-1, with 9 bases fitting TRBD2. V lost 4 bases, J lost 2 bases, and 3 bases stayed unmatched. This CDR3 is 15 amino acids long. Germline values: CDR1 SNHLY, CDR2 FYNNEI. CDR3 region: CASSGSGGTYNEQFF. DNA for the CDR3: TGTGCCAGCAGTGGGAGCGGGGGGACCTACAATGAGCAGTTCTTC.

This clone was observed a handful of times. The genes are TRBV19 and TRBJ1-1, with a weak D call TRBD1 (5 bases). CDR3 length: 11 amino acids. Germline loops: CDR1 LNHDA, CDR2 SQIVND (reference sequence). Trimming took off 8 bases at V and 8 bases at J, with 12 bases between the two ends. The CDR3 DNA reads TGTGCCAGTTCCGGGAGGGGAGAAGCTTTCTTT. It translates to CASSGRGEAFF.

The chain links TRBV19 to TRBJ2-5; TRBD1 is a possible D gene (5 bases). Trimming stripped 1 base from V and 5 bases from J, with 14 bases between. CDR1 and CDR2 (germline): LNHDA, SQIVND (reference sequence). The CDR3 is made up of 15 amino acids. CDR3 in DNA: TGTGCCAGTAGTATAGTGCCCAGGGCGCCGGAGACCCAGTACTTC. This codes for CASSIVPRAPETQYF. Drawing the rest from reference TRBV19 and TRBJ2-5, the complete variable domain is DGGITQSPKYLFRKEGQNVTLSCEQNLNHDAMYWYRQDPGQGLRLIYYSQIVNDFQKGDIAEGYSVSREKKESFPLTVTSAQKNPTAFYLCASSIVPRAPETQYFGPGTRLLVL.

V is TRBV5-6 and J is TRBJ2-3, with TRBD2 matching 7 bases. Germline V CDR1 and CDR2: SGHDT, YYEEEE. The CDR3 consists of 13 residues. V shed 4 bases, J shed 2 bases, and the junction held 1 base outside the gene matches. This CDR3 is CASSAGVTDTQYF. As DNA, the CDR3 is TGTGCCAGCAGCGCGGGAGTCACAGATACGCAGTATTTT.

This chain uses TRBV6-5 with TRBJ2-2; D unresolved. Germline V CDR1 and CDR2: MNHEY, SVGAGI. This CDR3 has 15 residues. V was clipped by 2 bases and J by 1 base, with 8 bases between them. CDR3 nucleotides: TGTGCCAGCAGTTACAACAAAAGGAACACCGGGGAGCTGTTTTTT. Its translation: CASSYNKRNTGELFF.

The genes are TRBV5-4 and TRBJ1-2; D remains ambiguous. Per germline, CDR1 SGHNT and CDR2 YYREEE (reference sequence). CDR3 length: 13 amino acids. V lost 2 bases, J lost 6 bases, and 11 bases lay in between. The CDR3 is CASSFRVQNGYTF. The CDR3 DNA is TGTGCCAGCAGCTTCCGGGTGCAGAATGGCTACACCTTC.

This clone was observed once. V is TRBV27 and J is TRBJ2-3, with a weak D call TRBD2 (5 bases). Germline assignment: CDR1 MNHEY and CDR2 SMNVEV (reference sequence). The CDR3 sequence is 14 residues long. V gave up 4 bases and J gave up 2 bases, with 10 bases separating them. CDR3 amino acids: CASSWTGITDTQYF. The CDR3 DNA sequence: TGTGCCAGCAGTTGGACGGGAATCACAGATACGCAGTATTTT.